The 13 T cell receptor beta chains in this list originate from one sample, sequenced in a study of CD8 T cells in ankylosing spondylitis (dated by TCRdb to about 2017). The paper as a whole reports these results and caveats: Blood from ankylosing spondylitis patients appeared to be characterized by a TCR beta motif composed of about 8 highly homologous amino acid variants.

These TCRs' antigens remain unknown. The library came from 5' RACE. The instrument was an Illumina HiSeq 2500. Clones were called with MiXCR by TCRdb after fastp trimmed the public reads at Q25, and only in-frame beta chains were retained. Rows with a matching CDR3 protein are joined into one entry that keeps the most common DNA and genes. The sample table shows fewer than 400,000 distinct CDR3 sequences, and roughly 8% are seen once. More than 12% of the sample lies in the top ten. The sequencing sample was made of blood, either unsorted or a sorted T cell fraction (not recorded which). The receptor set was obtained from a male donor with ankylosing spondylitis.

There are many counts of this clonotype. This chain links TRBV29-1 with TRBJ2-1; no clear D gene. Trimming shortened V by 4 bases and J by 0 bases, and 10 bases separated the two germline ends. The CDR3 totals 14 residues. Germline V lookup: CDR1 SQVTM, CDR2 ANQGSEA. The CDR3 DNA is TGCAGCGTTGGAGGTGATCCCTCCTACAATGAGCAGTTCTTC. This translates into CSVGGDPSYNEQFF.

This clonotype was observed a few times. The rearrangement uses TRBV3-1 and TRBJ2-3; 7 bases match TRBD2. The CDR3 sequence is 16 residues long. Germline trimming cut 2 bases from V and 2 bases from J; bases unmatched to any gene: 7. Germline V gene sequence: CDR1 LGHDT, CDR2 YNNKEL (reference sequence). In nucleotides, the CDR3 is TGTGCCAGCAGCCAACGGGGGGAGACACCCACAGATACGCAGTATTTT. This sequence encodes CASSQRGETPTDTQYF.

The sample holds a few counts of this clonotype. The chain links TRBV18 to TRBJ1-4, with 7 nucleotides matching TRBD1. The CDR3 consists of 17 residues. V lost 0 bases and J lost 7; bases outside the gene matches: 11. Germline CDR1 reads KGHSH; CDR2 reads LQKENI. Here the CDR3 DNA reads TGTGCCAGCTCACCACCGAAACAGGGGACGACTTTTGAAAAACTGTTTTTT. This sequence encodes CASSPPKQGTTFEKLFF. Full variable domain (outside the CDR3, taken from reference TRBV18 and TRBJ1-4): NAGVMQNPRHLVRRRGQEARLRCSPMKGHSHVYWYRQLPEEGLKFMVYLQKENIIDESGMPKERFSAEFPKEGPSILRIQQVVRGDSAAYFCASSPPKQGTTFEKLFFGSGTQLSVL.

This clonotype was seen only once. The J gene is TRBJ1-1, the V gene TRBV6-1; D might be TRBD1 (6 bases). The CDR3 is 13 amino acids. The germline V and J ends were trimmed by 8 bases and 4 bases, with 14 bases remaining between them. Germline lookup yields CDR1 MNHNS and CDR2 SASEGT. CDR3 sequence (DNA): TGTGCCAGCTCGGGTACAGGGACCACTGAAGCTTTCTTT. Translating it yields CASSGTGTTEAFF.

This rearrangement joins TRBV12-3 or TRBV12-4 to TRBJ2-4; D is uncertain. Trimming took 1 base from V and 6 from J, leaving 4 bases between them. The CDR3 totals 12 residues. The CDR3 here is CASSLVTNIQYF. The DNA for the CDR3 is TGTGCCAGCAGTTTAGTGACAAACATTCAGTACTTC.

The chain has TRBV25-1 and TRBJ1-2, with TRBD1 matching 7 bases. Trimming cost V 2 bases and J 7 bases; bases outside gene matches: 13. Germline V gene sequence: CDR1 MGHDK, CDR2 SYGVNS. CDR3 length equals 16 residues. Written as DNA, the CDR3 is TGTGCCAGCAGTGAACCGACAGGGAGGGACGTCTCTGGCTACACCTTC. This sequence encodes CASSEPTGRDVSGYTF.

The V and J genes are TRBV5-1 and TRBJ2-7; 9 nucleotides line up with TRBD2. With 2 bases clipped from V and 3 bases from J, the junction kept 3 bases outside the gene matches. This CDR3 spans 14 amino acids. In germline, CDR1 is SGHRS, CDR2 YFSETQ. CDR3 region: CASSFEAGGYEQYF. In nucleotides, the CDR3 is TGCGCCAGCAGCTTTGAAGCGGGGGGCTACGAGCAGTACTTC.

Many counts were recorded for this clonotype. The V and J genes are TRBV11-2 and TRBJ2-1; D is perhaps TRBD1 or TRBD2 (5 bases each). Trimming left V 5 bases short and J 0 bases short, with 8 bases between. The CDR3 sequence is 14 residues long. Germline V gene data show CDR1 as SGHAT and CDR2 as FQNNGV. The DNA of the CDR3 is TGTGCCAGCAGCCCAGGGAGCTCCTACAATGAGCAGTTCTTC. This codes for CASSPGSSYNEQFF.

This clonotype has just a few counts. The chain joins TRBV19 to TRBJ2-1; 12 bases line up with TRBD2. CDR3 length: 16 residues. With V trimmed by 4 bases and J by 4 bases, 5 bases remained unmatched. Germline CDR1 and CDR2: LNHDA and SQIVND (reference sequence). The DNA of the CDR3 is TGTGCCAGTAGTAGACCCGGGACTAGCGGGTACAATGAGCAGTTCTTC. Residues: CASSRPGTSGYNEQFF.

This clonotype came up a few times. This chain connects TRBV28 to TRBJ2-7; 10 positions match TRBD2. CDR3 length: 16 amino acids. V was clipped by 4 bases and J by 3 bases; unmatched bases: 9. The germline V gene has CDR1 MDHEN and CDR2 SYDVKM. The CDR3 is CASSSPTSGQVYEQYF. CDR3 DNA: TGTGCCAGCAGTTCCCCGACTAGCGGGCAAGTCTACGAGCAGTACTTC. The complete variable domain, with remaining parts taken from reference TRBV28 and TRBJ2-7, reads DVKVTQSSRYLVKRTGEKVFLECVQDMDHENMFWYRQDPGLGLRLIYFSYDVKMKEKGDIPEGYSVSREKKERFSLILESASTNQTSMYLCASSSPTSGQVYEQYFGPGTRLTVT.

The table lists this clonotype with many counts. The V call is TRBV11-2, the J call TRBJ2-5; D call uncertain. The CDR3 is 14 amino acids. The germline V gene has CDR1 SGHAT and CDR2 FQNNGV. V dropped 5 bases and J dropped 2 bases, with 12 bases sitting between them. CDR3 amino acids: CASSPMAAQETQYF. In DNA form, the CDR3 reads TGTGCCAGCAGCCCCATGGCGGCGCAAGAGACCCAGTACTTC.

The chain employs TRBV27 and TRBJ1-1; the D is unclear. The CDR3 spans 14 residues. Germline V lookup: CDR1 MNHEY, CDR2 SMNVEV (reference sequence). The germline V and J ends were trimmed by 1 base and 4 bases, with 10 bases remaining between them. The CDR3 DNA reads TGTGCCAGCAGTTTATTAATGGAAGGCACTGAAGCTTTCTTT. Translation: CASSLLMEGTEAFF.

V gene TRBV14 combines with J gene TRBJ2-3; 8 nucleotides match TRBD2. Germline V lookup: CDR1 SGHDN, CDR2 FVKESK. The CDR3 spans 20 residues. The V segment lost 0 bases and the J segment 2 bases; nucleotides outside the gene matches: 16. The DNA for the CDR3 is TGTGCCAGCAGCCAAGAGAGGGGAGCGGGAGAATCGGTTTTCACAGATACGCAGTATTTT. This translates into CASSQERGAGESVFTDTQYF.